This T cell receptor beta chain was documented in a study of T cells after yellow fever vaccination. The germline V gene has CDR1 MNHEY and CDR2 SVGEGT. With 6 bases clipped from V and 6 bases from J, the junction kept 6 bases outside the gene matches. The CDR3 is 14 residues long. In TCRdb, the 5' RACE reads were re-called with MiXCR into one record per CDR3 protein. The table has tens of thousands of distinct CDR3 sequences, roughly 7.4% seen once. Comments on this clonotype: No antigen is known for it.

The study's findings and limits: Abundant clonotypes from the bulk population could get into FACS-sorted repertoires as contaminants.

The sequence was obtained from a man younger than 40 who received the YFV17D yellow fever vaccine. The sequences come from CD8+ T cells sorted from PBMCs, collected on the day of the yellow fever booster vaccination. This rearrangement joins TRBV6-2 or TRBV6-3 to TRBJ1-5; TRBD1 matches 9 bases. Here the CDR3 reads CASRLTGGSQPQHF. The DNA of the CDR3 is TGTGCCAGCAGGCTCACAGGGGGCAGTCAGCCCCAGCATTTT.